This record looks at one TCR beta chain sequence and its context. The method was immunoSEQ multiplex PCR; TCRdb's version includes in-frame clones alone and lacks a portion of them. Of about 9,000 clones listed, about 50% are singletons. The CDR3 loop spans 11 amino acids. The ends were cut back, 3 bases at V and 9 bases at J, with 6 bases in the middle. The germline V gene encodes CDR1 LGHNA and CDR2 YNFKEQ. The entry originates in a study of sequential checkpoint blockade in melanoma. The treatment denotes: randomized to nivolumab then ipilimumab (arm A) or the reverse (arm B). None of the patients previously received DNA-damaging chemotherapy. PBMC sorting kept live CD3+CD8+ cells without CD19 or CD56.

The genes are TRBV4-2 and TRBJ2-1; D is uncertain. This specimen was CD8+ T cells sorted from blood (inferred from file names), taken from a patient given nivolumab and ipilimumab in sequence. This sequence originates from a human donor with melanoma. CDR3 DNA sequence: TGTGCCAGCAGCCAGTCGGGTGAGCAGTTCTTC. Translating it yields CASSQSGEQFF.